Given below is one T cell receptor (beta chain) in context. Its specificity is unknown. V lost 5 bases and J lost 9, with 17 bases in between. The germline V gene has CDR1 LNHDA and CDR2 SQIVND (reference sequence). This CDR3 spans 14 amino acids. The primer mix had 60 Vbeta and 13 Jbeta primers. Assay: immunoSEQ multiplex PCR; the TCRdb copy retains only in-frame clones and omits some. Altogether about 98,000 clones are present, about 70% being singletons, with the ten largest covering approximately 9.2%. The data are from a study of cytomegalovirus exposure and HLA in healthy donors. As for the study in general: In an earlier analysis, some 110 million unique TCR beta sequences were found from approximately 170 million T cells.

Study-wide results and caveats: It was reported that the classifier diagnosed cytomegalovirus status with high specificity and sensitivity in both the original and validation cohorts. According to a later analysis, donors in an Asian-associated ancestry cluster reportedly had fewer N-insertions than the roughly 670-donor mean. Association with HLA alleles at 0.05 false discovery rate was found for 15,000 to 20,000 TCR beta sequences in a later analysis.

The rearrangement uses TRBV19 and TRBJ2-1; possibly TRBD2 for D (5 bases). The sequence derives from a human donor in good health. Specimen: PBMCs. CDR3 amino acids: CASSFRTAIGEQFF. DNA for the CDR3: TGTGCCAGTAGTTTTCGGACTGCCATCGGTGAGCAGTTCTTC.